This is a list of T cell receptor beta chains from one sample in a study of regulatory T cells in long-lasting Graves disease. TCRdb processed the multiplex PCR reads anew with MiXCR; each CDR3 protein has one entry. This sample yields around 340,000 distinct CDR3 sequences, of which around 19% are seen a single time; 29% belongs to the top ten. The specimen was peripheral blood mononuclear cells (PBMCs), collected when the disease was refractory, from a patient treated with antithyroid drugs. All receptors come from a female donor with Graves disease. The CDR3 runs from the conserved cysteine through the conserved F or W. Each record gives: V gene, CDR3 length, clone size, CDR3 protein. Size is omitted from some rows. Given values are once, few, many or a class for expanded clones.

TRBV28,16,many,CASSSPVAGSFYEQYF
TRBV5-1,17,.,CASSLEVRILGDTEAFF
TRBV6-1,17,few,CASSGVFRVANTGELFF
TRBV9,15,.,CASSVGATRQETQYF
TRBV11-2,14,many,CASSRKYREETQYF
TRBV6-1,12,.,CASTLTRGELFF
TRBV12-3/TRBV12-4,14,few,CASSVRTGNQPQHF
TRBV27,16,.,CASSLSLSGSVYEQYF
TRBV24-1,18,many,CATGLDRGIFRGNQPQHF
TRBV19,15,.,CASSIGAGSNSPLHF
TRBV19,13,.,CASSNNRAETQYF
TRBV7-3,15,many,CASSLTGTDNYGYTF
TRBV5-1,15,.,CASSLARDRPSTQYF
TRBV6-5,13,few,CASSYSEKQTQYF
TRBV29-1,12,.,CSVWTLNTEAFF
TRBV12-3/TRBV12-4,14,many,CASSGTGGDQPQHF
TRBV20-1,15,many,CSANKQGLNAYEQYF
TRBV12-3/TRBV12-4,15,many,CASSPGLGRSYEQYF
TRBV28,17,.,CASRLRVGLAGIGELFF
TRBV7-9,13,few,CASRLQGTGELFF
TRBV7-2,15,few,CASSLFLAEPGELFF
TRBV19,14,.,CASSSVGGANVLTF
TRBV20-1,14,few,CSATLPEAYNEQFF
TRBV2,15,many,CASSYRDRGQGEAFF
TRBV11-2,14,.,CASSLVRPQETQYF
TRBV19,13,many,CASSIVGNQPQHF
TRBV7-8,15,many,CASSLADVSGNTIYF
TRBV12-3/TRBV12-4,20,many,CASRFGNSRDRGSLTGELFF
TRBV28,15,.,CASTLHRSPNTEAFF
TRBV6-5,16,once,CASSWASGVRTDTQYF
TRBV11-2,16,few,CASSFAALAGGNEQFF
TRBV5-1,16,once,CASSLLAGISTDTQYF
TRBV12-3/TRBV12-4,15,many,CASSPQVATNEKLFF
TRBV6-1,13,few,CASRAGGEQPQHF
TRBV15,16,.,CATSRAQGAQNYEQFF
TRBV7-9,15,few,CASRRPGTGNYEQYF
TRBV5-1,15,.,CASSSTTGSGYEQYF
TRBV4-1,17,few,CASSPRPQREGRLEQYF
TRBV9,14,few,CASSAWDLYNEQFF
TRBV6-1,13,many,CASSESGTGELFF
TRBV3-1,16,many,CASSQPLTGHEGEAFF